This TCR beta chain was sequenced during a study of early T cells in non-severe SARS-CoV-2 infection (dated by TCRdb to the early 2020s). As for the study more broadly: Because TCR sequencing relied on bulk RNA taken from unsorted whole blood, pairing of alpha and beta chains was not possible. Points the paper makes about the study in general: VDJdb matching was skewed toward anti-spike CD8 responses and likely underestimated virus-specific expansions by missing private and CD4 specificities.

The CDR3 covers 13 residues, taking in both the cysteine and the phenylalanine. Solely the CDR3 DNA is kept, with 39 bases framed from the first base. V drops 5 bases and J drops 8 bases, leaving 15 bases in between. The CDR1 and CDR2 encoded by the germline V gene are MDHEN and SYDVKM. The receptor library was made with 5' RACE. The instrument given in TCRdb is NextSeq 500. Unique molecular identifiers were attached to individual cDNA molecules in the TCR library protocol so that sequencing error and PCR bias could be corrected. Both TCR alpha and beta chains were sequenced, and tight co-correlation was observed between alpha and beta sequence abundances in each sample. The paper's data handling went like this. Decombinator V4 was used to annotate TCR sequences for V gene, J gene and CDR3. TCRs were defined as expanded if a significant change between any two time points was detected under a Poisson model with p below 0.0001. TCR abundances were normalised to the total number of TCRs sequenced per sample and were expressed as counts per million. MAIT TCRs were defined by TRAV1-2 paired with TRAJ12, TRAJ20 or TRAJ33, and iNKT TCRs by TRAV10 paired with TRAJ18. VDJdb, accessed on 1 November 2021, was searched for TCRs annotated for CMV, EBV and SARS-CoV-2, and TCRs annotated for more than one antigen were excluded. The raw public data were reprocessed by TCRdb itself: fastp quality trimming at Q25, MiXCR clonotype calling, in-frame beta chains only. Rows are combined by CDR3 protein, so each entry shows the most common genes and DNA. TCRdb assigned the V and J calls; the authors' analysis was not used. Recorded for this sample are tens of thousands of distinct CDR3 sequences; under 15% of them occurred a single time. Around 5.4% of the sample goes to the ten largest clones.

This was a case-control study nested in a cohort of healthcare workers in London, UK, who had nasopharyngeal swab PCR tests and blood samples taken every week. Healthcare workers were recruited during the week of the UK lockdown, between 23 and 31 March 2020, and followed weekly for up to 16 weeks. This clonotype has a handful of counts. There is no known antigen for this receptor. Per-nucleotide qualities are absent, and no much larger clonotype sits a single base away. This clonotype originated in an adult who was a healthcare worker with PCR-confirmed SARS-CoV-2 infection or an uninfected control (not recorded which). The chain is encoded by TRBV28 joined to TRBJ1-2; TRBD1 could be the D gene, as 5 bases match. The sample taken for sequencing was whole blood. The CDR3 region has the sequence CASSEQGIWGYTF. The DNA sequence is as follows: TGTGCCAGCAGTGAGCAGGGAATATGGGGCTACACCTTC.